One sample yielded the 30 T cell receptor beta chains listed below, sequenced in a study of blood T cell repertoires in COVID-19. The table came from immunoSEQ multiplex PCR; TCRdb's copy has only in-frame clones and leaves some out. The sample consists of 150,000 to 200,000 clones, approximately 85% of them appearing once. Sequencing was carried out using peripheral blood. These receptors came from a man aged 55-75 years who had recovered from COVID-19.

The chain combines TRBV6-5 with TRBJ2-6; D is unresolved. Trimming removed 6 bases at V and 1 base at J, with 4 bases between. CDR3 size: 13 residues. Germline V gene sequence: CDR1 MNHEY, CDR2 SVGAGI. In nucleotides, the CDR3 is TGTGCCAGCAGCCTATCTGGGGCCAACGTCCTGACTTTC. It is translated as CASSLSGANVLTF.

The chain employs TRBV4-1 and TRBJ1-3; D gene ambiguous. The V gene lost 1 base and the J gene lost 0 bases, with 10 bases spanning the gap. The germline V gene encodes CDR1 MGHRA and CDR2 YSYEKL. CDR3 length equals 16 residues. The CDR3 sequence is CASSQAQVFSGNTIYF. CDR3 in DNA: TGCGCCAGCAGCCAAGCGCAGGTATTCTCTGGAAACACCATATATTTT.

This clone was recorded once. The V and J genes are TRBV30 and TRBJ2-2, with no clear D. Trimming took off 5 bases at V and 5 bases at J, with 3 bases between the two ends. The germline V gene has CDR1 GTSNPN and CDR2 SVGIG (reference sequence). This CDR3 spans 10 amino acids. CDR3 sequence reads: CAWQTGELFF. Here the CDR3 DNA reads TGTGCCTGGCAGACCGGGGAGCTGTTTTTT. Combining the CDR3 with reference TRBV30 and TRBJ2-2 gives the whole variable domain SQTIHQWPATLVQPVGSPLSLECTVEGTSNPNLYWYRQAAGRGLQLLFYSVGIGQISSEVPQNLSASRPQDRQFILSSKKLLLSDSGFYLCAWQTGELFFGEGSRLTVL.

This chain joins TRBV11-3 and TRBJ2-5, with D uncertain. V was trimmed by 3 bases and J by 1 base, leaving 6 bases between them. The CDR3 sequence is 13 residues long. Germline loops: CDR1 SGHNT, CDR2 YENEEA. The CDR3 DNA reads TGTGCCAGCAGCTTGAACAGCCAAGAGACCCAGTACTTC. It codes for CASSLNSQETQYF.

V gene TRBV5-5 combines with J gene TRBJ1-3, with 8 nucleotides matching TRBD1. Germline values: CDR1 SGHKS, CDR2 YYEKEE (reference sequence). This CDR3 is built from 15 residues. V lost 3 bases and J lost 0; bases outside the gene matches: 2. CDR3: CASSWTGFSGNTIYF. DNA of the CDR3: TGTGCCAGCAGCTGGACAGGGTTCTCTGGAAACACCATATATTTT.

The V gene is TRBV29-1, the J gene TRBJ2-7, with TRBD1 identical over 7 bases. The germline gives CDR1 SQVTM, CDR2 ANQGSEA. The CDR3 is made up of 15 amino acids. J lost 2 bases, V lost 6 bases, and 13 bases had no gene match. CDR3 DNA: TGCAGCGTGGTGACAGGGCTCATTTCCCCCTACGAGCAGTACTTC. It codes for CSVVTGLISPYEQYF.

V usage is TRBV9 and J usage is TRBJ1-2, with 7 bases identical to TRBD1. Germline CDR1 and CDR2: SGDLS and YYNGEE. V lost 3 bases to trimming and J lost 5 bases; unmatched junction nucleotides: 1. CDR3 length: 12 residues. As DNA, the CDR3 is TGTGCCAGCAGCGAGACAGGGTATGGCTACACCTTC. It codes for CASSETGYGYTF.

The rearrangement links TRBV30 to TRBJ2-3, with D possibly TRBD2 on 6 matching bases. V shed 5 bases and J shed 2 bases, with 14 bases lying between them. Germline-derived CDR1 and CDR2 are GTSNPN and SVGIG (reference sequence). The CDR3 is 14 amino acids. CDR3 DNA: TGTGCCTGGGCCGAGAAGGACTACACAGATACGCAGTATTTT. This sequence encodes CAWAEKDYTDTQYF.

The chain is built from TRBV6-5 and TRBJ1-2; 12 bases align to TRBD1. The CDR3 totals 16 residues. Trimming took 1 base from V and 5 from J; bases not matched to a gene: 5. Germline values: CDR1 MNHEY, CDR2 SVGAGI. The CDR3 nucleotides read TGTGCCAGCAGTTACTTGGGACAGGGGGCGCGGTATGGCTACACCTTC. This sequence encodes CASSYLGQGARYGYTF.

The J gene is TRBJ1-2, the V gene TRBV19; D is uncertain. Germline-derived CDR1 and CDR2 are LNHDA and SQIVND (reference sequence). The CDR3 is 16 residues long. The V and J ends lost 0 bases and 0 bases respectively, with 11 bases between them. The chain's CDR3 is CASSIDQVAANYGYTF. CDR3 bases: TGTGCCAGTAGTATAGATCAAGTGGCGGCTAACTATGGCTACACCTTC.

CDR3 bases: TGTGCCATCAGTTTCACCTCGGACAGCCAAGAGACCCAGTACTTC. Translation: CAISFTSDSQETQYF. The chain is built from TRBV10-3 and TRBJ2-5; the D gene is possibly TRBD1 (6 bases). V lost 5 bases and J lost 1, with 14 bases in between. CDR3 length: 15 amino acids. Germline loops: CDR1 ENHRY, CDR2 SYGVKD.

The V gene is TRBV11-2, the J gene TRBJ2-7; D unclear. The CDR3 is made up of 13 amino acids. V was shortened by 0 bases and J by 2 bases, with 5 bases between the two germline ends. Germline CDR1 reads SGHAT; CDR2 reads FQNNGV. The CDR3 loop is CASSLDNTYEQYF. The CDR3 bases are TGTGCCAGCAGCTTAGATAATACCTACGAGCAGTACTTC.

The chain links TRBV3-1 (or the pseudogene TRBV3-2) to TRBJ2-5; a weak D match, TRBD2 (7 bases). Trimming took off 2 bases at V and 4 bases at J, with 23 bases between the two ends. The CDR3 is 18 residues long. The germline gives CDR1 LGHDT, CDR2 YNNKEL (reference sequence). The DNA of the CDR3 is TGTGCCAGCAGCCAAATCTTCCAAGGAGAGGGGGGGCGAGAGACCCAGTACTTC. Protein product: CASSQIFQGEGGRETQYF.

The J gene is TRBJ2-5, the V gene TRBV4-2, with 9 bases identical to TRBD2. The germline V gene has CDR1 LGHNA and CDR2 YNFKEQ. The CDR3 totals 17 residues. J lost 5 bases, V lost 0 bases, and 10 bases had no gene match. CDR3 loop: CASSQEGRGTSFETQYF. CDR3 bases: TGTGCCAGCAGCCAAGAGGGCCGCGGGACTAGCTTCGAGACCCAGTACTTC.

The chain recombines TRBV5-1 with TRBJ2-1; 10 nucleotides align to TRBD2. This CDR3 has 19 amino acids. Unmatched junction bases numbered 23, after V lost 4 bases and J lost 10 bases. The germline CDR1 and CDR2 sequences are SGHRS and YFSETQ. The chain's CDR3 is CASSLGQGTSLAGAPEQFF. CDR3 in DNA: TGCGCCAGCAGCCTCGGACAGGGAACTAGCCTAGCGGGGGCCCCCGAGCAGTTCTTC.

This clone was detected a few times. The V and J genes are TRBV19 and TRBJ1-5; D is possibly TRBD1 (6 bases). The ends were cut back, 4 bases at V and 4 bases at J, with 29 bases in the middle. Germline V gene data show CDR1 as LNHDA and CDR2 as SQIVND (reference sequence). The CDR3 is 20 amino acids. CDR3 loop: CASSTTGTSSGAVRNQPQHF. Written as DNA, the CDR3 is TGTGCCAGTAGTACCACCGGGACATCATCAGGAGCAGTTCGGAATCAGCCCCAGCATTTT.

V is TRBV7-6 and J is TRBJ2-3; 14 bases map to TRBD2. The CDR3 extends over 18 amino acids. The trim removed 6 bases at V and 0 bases at J, leaving 8 bases unmatched. Germline CDR1 SGHVS, CDR2 FNYEAQ. CDR3 nucleotides: TGTGCCAGCAGTTCACGAGGACTAGCGGGGGGAAGCACAGATACGCAGTATTTT. Its protein is CASSSRGLAGGSTDTQYF.

This clone has only a few counts. The chain joins TRBV3-1 (or the pseudogene TRBV3-2) to TRBJ1-2; 9 bases align to TRBD1. Trimming cost V 6 bases and J 4 bases; bases outside gene matches: 12. CDR3 size: 16 residues. In germline, CDR1 is LGHDT, CDR2 YNNKEL (reference sequence). The CDR3 sequence: CASRPSLGQGAYGYTF. In DNA, the CDR3 is TGTGCCAGCAGGCCCTCCTTGGGACAGGGTGCCTATGGCTACACCTTC.

This chain joins TRBV4-3 and TRBJ1-2, with 7 bases fitting TRBD1. CDR3 size: 15 residues. The germline CDR1 and CDR2 sequences are LGHNA and YSLEER. Trimming took 2 bases from V and 0 from J; bases not matched to a gene: 3. The CDR3 reads CASSQPGTANYGYTF. The CDR3 DNA is TGCGCCAGCAGCCAACCCGGGACAGCTAACTATGGCTACACCTTC.

This clone came up once. The chain combines TRBV9 with TRBJ2-5, with D tentatively TRBD2 (6 bases). V was shortened by 3 bases and J by 4 bases, with 13 bases between the two germline ends. The CDR3 length is 14 residues. Germline V gene lookup returns CDR1 SGDLS and CDR2 YYNGEE. CDR3 sequence (DNA): TGTGCCAGCAGCGGCCGACTAGGACGAGAGACCCAGTACTTC. The encoded protein is CASSGRLGRETQYF.

V is TRBV19 and J is TRBJ1-1, with D unclear. Germline lookup yields CDR1 LNHDA and CDR2 SQIVND (reference sequence). V lost 6 bases, J lost 2 bases, and 13 bases lay in between. The length of the CDR3 is 14 residues. CDR3 sequence (DNA): TGTGCCAGTAGGGTAACGGGAGCAAACACTGAAGCTTTCTTT. It yields the protein CASRVTGANTEAFF.

The V gene is TRBV27, the J gene TRBJ2-2, with D tentatively TRBD2 (6 bases). CDR1 and CDR2 from the germline V gene are MNHEY and SMNVEV (reference sequence). The CDR3 contains 16 residues. Trimming took off 7 bases at V and 2 bases at J, with 17 bases between the two ends. CDR3 loop: CASTSGSNLNTGELFF. The CDR3 DNA reads as TGTGCCAGCACGAGCGGGTCCAACCTTAACACCGGGGAGCTGTTTTTT.

The rearrangement uses TRBV7-6 and TRBJ1-4; D might be TRBD1 (6 bases). Germline CDR1 and CDR2: SGHVS and FNYEAQ. V dropped 6 bases and J dropped 6 bases, with 17 bases sitting between them. This CDR3 has 15 amino acids. The CDR3 DNA reads as TGTGCCAGCAGTCCTAGGGGGGGCGCTTATGAAAAACTGTTTTTT. The encoded protein is CASSPRGGAYEKLFF.

The J gene is TRBJ2-3, the V gene TRBV2; 7 nucleotides align to TRBD1. CDR1 SNHLY and CDR2 FYNNEI come from the germline V gene. This CDR3 has 15 residues. J lost 5 bases, V lost 4 bases, and 9 bases had no gene match. This chain's CDR3 is CASSGDRDEKDTQYF. The CDR3 DNA is TGTGCCAGCAGTGGAGACAGGGACGAGAAAGATACGCAGTATTTT.

This sequence joins TRBV7-9 and TRBJ2-2, with TRBD2 as a possible D gene (5 bases). Trimming left V 1 base short and J 1 base short, with 10 bases between. Germline-derived CDR1 and CDR2 are SEHNR and FQNEAQ (reference sequence). The CDR3 is 16 amino acids. The CDR3 loop is CASSLGRGLNTGELFF. The CDR3 DNA is TGTGCCAGCAGCTTAGGCCGGGGTCTGAACACCGGGGAGCTGTTTTTT.

The chain combines TRBV12-3 or TRBV12-4 with TRBJ1-3; D uncertain. The CDR3 runs to 12 residues. The V and J ends lost 10 bases and 1 base respectively, with 8 bases between them. DNA for the CDR3: TGTGCCAACGCGCGATCTGGAAACACCATATATTTT. Translated, it gives CANARSGNTIYF.

The V and J genes are TRBV12-3 or TRBV12-4 and TRBJ2-4; D possibly corresponds to TRBD1 (6 bases). This CDR3 spans 12 amino acids. V lost 8 bases, J lost 9 bases, and 14 bases lay in between. The CDR3 spells CASRWGPSIQYF. CDR3 sequence (DNA): TGTGCCAGCCGATGGGGGCCGAGCATTCAGTACTTC.

The J gene is TRBJ2-3, the V gene TRBV11-2; 9 bases are shared with TRBD2. V trimming: 3 bases; J trimming: 8 bases; junction bases outside the gene matches: 9. The CDR3 has 15 residues. Germline lookup yields CDR1 SGHAT and CDR2 FQNNGV. DNA of the CDR3: TGTGCCAGCAGCTTCTCCGGGACTAGCTTGGGTACGCAGTATTTT. This gives the protein CASSFSGTSLGTQYF.

The V gene is TRBV7-3, the J gene TRBJ2-2; 8 bases are shared with TRBD2. The V gene's germline CDR1 is SGHTA and CDR2 FQGTGA. The CDR3 is made up of 16 amino acids. With 2 bases clipped from V and 2 bases from J, the junction kept 4 bases outside the gene matches. CDR3 residues: CASSLAAGGNTGELFF. The CDR3 coding sequence is TGTGCCAGCAGCTTAGCGGCGGGGGGAAACACCGGGGAGCTGTTTTTT.

This rearrangement joins TRBV7-3 to TRBJ2-2; D might be TRBD2 (6 bases). CDR1 SGHTA and CDR2 FQGTGA come from the germline V gene. This CDR3 has 15 residues. Between the trimmed V and J ends, which lost 4 bases and 7 bases, there was a span of 16 bases. CDR3 residues: CASSSQSGEVGELFF. CDR3 nucleotide sequence: TGTGCCAGCAGCTCCCAGTCCGGGGAGGTCGGGGAGCTGTTTTTT.